These 21 T cell receptor beta chains came from one sample sequenced in a study of blood T cell repertoires in COVID-19. Measured with immunoSEQ multiplex PCR; TCRdb has only the in-frame clones, and not every one. The sample lists more than 85,000 clones, 70% to 90% occurring once. Sequenced material: peripheral blood. Every receptor here comes from an elderly woman with acute or convalescent COVID-19.

The gene calls are TRBV28 and TRBJ2-7; TRBD1 matches at 9 bases. The germline V gene encodes CDR1 MDHEN and CDR2 SYDVKM. V dropped 7 bases and J dropped 2; count of bases not matched to a gene: 6. The CDR3 runs 14 residues. The CDR3 DNA reads TGTGCCAGCAAAAAACAGGGGGCCACCTACGAGCAGTACTTC. Encoded protein: CASKKQGATYEQYF.

This sequence joins TRBV6-6 and TRBJ1-3; TRBD1 might be the D (5 bases). Germline V gene data show CDR1 as MNHNY and CDR2 as SVGAGI (reference sequence). V dropped 2 bases and J dropped 4 bases, with 15 bases sitting between them. The CDR3 length is 16 residues. As DNA, the CDR3 is TGTGCCAGCAGTTACCCGATGCAGGGAAAGGGAAACACCATATATTTT. Amino acids: CASSYPMQGKGNTIYF.

CDR3 in amino acids: CASTLGAEMTSPLHF. The CDR3 DNA reads TGTGCCAGCACCCTAGGGGCCGAGATGACTTCACCCCTCCACTTT. This rearrangement joins TRBV6-5 to TRBJ1-6, with D possibly TRBD1 on 5 matching bases. The CDR3 is 15 amino acids. Per the germline V gene, CDR1 is MNHEY and CDR2 is SVGAGI. Trimming removed 7 bases at V and 9 bases at J, with 19 bases between.

This chain connects TRBV11-2 to TRBJ1-6, with TRBD1 identical over 7 bases. This CDR3 is 15 amino acids long. The germline V gene has CDR1 SGHAT and CDR2 FQNNGV. Trimming at V came to 2 bases and at J to 4 bases, leaving 2 bases not matched to a gene. The chain's CDR3 is CASSLMGQYNSPLHF. CDR3 DNA: TGTGCCAGCAGCTTAATGGGACAGTATAATTCACCCCTCCACTTT. Complete variable domain (other parts from reference TRBV11-2 and TRBJ1-6): EAGVAQSPRYKIIEKRQSVAFWCNPISGHATLYWYQQILGQGPKLLIQFQNNGVVDDSQLPKDRFSAERLKGVDSTLKIQPAKLEDSAVYLCASSLMGQYNSPLHFGNGTRLTVT.

The rearrangement links TRBV6-2 or TRBV6-3 to TRBJ1-5; weak D call: TRBD1 (5 bases). Germline-derived CDR1 and CDR2 are MNHEY and SVGEGT. CDR3 length: 15 amino acids. With 2 bases removed from V and 3 bases from J, the gap between germline ends came to 11 bases. The CDR3 loop reads CASSYGNRSNQPQHF. The CDR3 bases are TGTGCCAGCAGTTACGGGAACAGGTCCAATCAGCCCCAGCATTTT.

This rearrangement joins TRBV2 to TRBJ1-1; D call uncertain. CDR1 is SNHLY and CDR2 is FYNNEI in the germline V gene. CDR3 length: 11 amino acids. Trimming stripped 5 bases from V and 5 bases from J, with 6 bases between. CDR3 sequence: CASSFRTEAFF. CDR3 sequence (DNA): TGTGCCAGCAGTTTCAGAACTGAAGCTTTCTTT. Looking up the rest from reference TRBV2 and TRBJ1-1 gives the full variable domain: EPEVTQTPSHQVTQMGQEVILRCVPISNHLYFYWYRQILGQKVEFLVSFYNNEISEKSEIFDDQFSVERPDGSNFTLKIRSTKLEDSAMYFCASSFRTEAFFGQGTRLTVV.

Of note for this clone: Other DNA sequences from this sample encode an identical CDR3 as well. This chain uses TRBV24-1 with TRBJ1-2; unclear D gene. The CDR3 covers 13 residues. Trimming removed 3 bases from V and 1 base from J, with 5 bases in between. Germline V gene lookup returns CDR1 KGHDR and CDR2 SFDVKD. CDR3 loop: CATSDPVNYGYTF. CDR3 sequence (DNA): TGTGCCACCAGTGATCCAGTTAACTATGGCTACACCTTC.

V usage is TRBV2 and J usage is TRBJ2-3; weak D call: TRBD2 (5 bases). The germline V and J ends were trimmed by 1 base and 1 base, with 18 bases remaining between them. This CDR3 is 18 amino acids long. Looked up from germline, CDR1 is SNHLY and CDR2 is FYNNEI. Here the CDR3 reads CASSEGLAPSIRTDTQYF. The CDR3 DNA reads TGTGCCAGCAGTGAAGGGTTAGCGCCATCCATACGCACAGATACGCAGTATTTT.

The chain couples TRBV4-3 to TRBJ2-2; D perhaps matches TRBD2 (5 bases). There are 17 residues in the CDR3. V gave up 0 bases and J gave up 6 bases, with 17 bases separating them. CDR1 LGHNA and CDR2 YSLEER come from the germline V gene. This chain's CDR3 is CASSQDAVTGRSGELFF. In DNA form, the CDR3 reads TGCGCCAGCAGCCAAGATGCCGTGACGGGAAGATCCGGGGAGCTGTTTTTT.

CDR3 region: CASSPRDRAYEQYF. DNA of the CDR3: TGTGCCAGCAGTCCCCGGGACAGAGCCTACGAGCAGTACTTC. The J gene is TRBJ2-7, the V gene TRBV27; 7 bases are shared with TRBD1. Trimming took 5 bases from V and 2 from J; bases not matched to a gene: 6. Germline CDR1 MNHEY, CDR2 SMNVEV (reference sequence). CDR3 length equals 14 residues.

The gene calls are TRBV18 and TRBJ2-2; no firm D call. Germline V CDR1 and CDR2: KGHSH, LQKENI. V lost 3 bases, J lost 1 base, and 6 bases lay in between. The CDR3 is 14 amino acids. The CDR3 here is CASSPLVNTGELFF. For the CDR3, the DNA is TGTGCCAGCTCACCCTTAGTGAACACCGGGGAGCTGTTTTTT.

This sequence joins TRBV3-1 (or the pseudogene TRBV3-2) and TRBJ1-4; 7 bases are shared with TRBD1. This CDR3 is built from 15 residues. The junction had 6 bases not matched to a gene; V was cut back by 3 bases and J by 5 bases. Germline V gene lookup returns CDR1 LGHDT and CDR2 YNNKEL (reference sequence). CDR3 nucleotides: TGTGCCAGCAGCCACGGACAGGCTCGGAATGAAAAACTGTTTTTT. Its translation is CASSHGQARNEKLFF.

This chain uses TRBV28 with TRBJ2-7, with 8 positions matching TRBD1. CDR1 and CDR2 from the germline V gene are MDHEN and SYDVKM. Trimming took 6 bases from V and 3 from J; bases not matched to a gene: 10. The CDR3 is 15 residues long. The CDR3 coding sequence is TGTGCCAGCAGGCTCCGGACAGGGACCCACTACGAGCAGTACTTC. It translates to CASRLRTGTHYEQYF.

In this sample, this clone turned up once. The chain recombines TRBV6-6 with TRBJ2-7; 10 positions agree with TRBD1. The V segment lost 6 bases and the J segment 6 bases; nucleotides outside the gene matches: 8. The CDR3 totals 14 residues. The germline V gene encodes CDR1 MNHNY and CDR2 SVGAGI (reference sequence). CDR3 nucleotides: TGTGCCAGCAGCCGGGACAGGGGTGACTCCGAGCAGTACTTC. Translation gives CASSRDRGDSEQYF.

The V and J genes are TRBV19 and TRBJ1-1; D possibly corresponds to TRBD1 (6 bases). Germline V gene data show CDR1 as LNHDA and CDR2 as SQIVND (reference sequence). This CDR3 has 14 residues. Trimming stripped 8 bases from V and 6 bases from J, with 19 bases between. The CDR3 reads CASASGARGAEAFF. CDR3 in DNA: TGTGCCAGTGCATCAGGGGCCCGAGGCGCTGAAGCTTTCTTT.

This sequence joins TRBV11-3 and TRBJ1-6, with D tentatively TRBD1 (5 bases). Germline values: CDR1 SGHNT, CDR2 YENEEA. The V end lost 5 bases, the J end lost 0 bases, and 14 bases lay between the germline ends. This CDR3 has 17 residues. The CDR3 DNA sequence: TGTGCCAGCAGCGTACAGGTGTATAGCTCCTATAATTCACCCCTCCACTTT. Its translation: CASSVQVYSSYNSPLHF.

This chain connects TRBV5-1 to TRBJ1-1; D gene ambiguous. This CDR3 spans 13 amino acids. V was pared by 0 bases and J by 12 bases, with 15 bases between. Germline lookup yields CDR1 SGHRS and CDR2 YFSETQ. The CDR3 protein is CASSLETLSRPFF. The CDR3 DNA is TGCGCCAGCAGCTTGGAGACTCTTAGTCGGCCTTTCTTT.

This chain uses TRBV2 with TRBJ1-5; 9 nucleotides match TRBD1. V lost 10 bases to trimming and J lost 4 bases; unmatched junction nucleotides: 5. The CDR3 is made up of 13 amino acids. Germline CDR1 SNHLY, CDR2 FYNNEI. CDR3: CATTGGRNQPQHF. The CDR3 DNA sequence: TGTGCCACTACAGGGGGCAGAAATCAGCCCCAGCATTTT.

The chain uses TRBV14 and TRBJ2-7; a weak D match, TRBD2 (6 bases). The length of the CDR3 is 16 residues. CDR1 is SGHDN and CDR2 is FVKESK in the germline V gene. Trimming pared 2 bases from V and 0 bases from J, leaving 14 bases between. The CDR3: CASSQIGGAGSYEQYF. The CDR3 coding sequence is TGTGCCAGCAGCCAAATTGGAGGGGCCGGCTCCTACGAGCAGTACTTC.

The table lists this clone with a count of one. The V call is TRBV19, the J call TRBJ1-3; the match to TRBD1 covers 9 bases. Germline CDR1 LNHDA, CDR2 SQIVND (reference sequence). V was pared by 6 bases and J by 0 bases, with 12 bases of the junction left unmatched. CDR3 size: 18 residues. CDR3 in DNA: TGTGCCAGTAGCTCAAGGGCACAGGGGGCGAGCTCTGGAAACACCATATATTTT. Amino acids: CASSSRAQGASSGNTIYF.

This rearrangement joins TRBV28 to TRBJ2-3; TRBD2 matches 13 bases. Germline-derived CDR1 and CDR2 are MDHEN and SYDVKM. J lost 0 bases, V lost 7 bases, and 16 bases had no gene match. The CDR3 is 20 residues long. The CDR3 DNA is TGTGCCAGCATCCCGGGACTAGCGGGGAAGGGGGGTACTAGCACAGATACGCAGTATTTT. Residues: CASIPGLAGKGGTSTDTQYF.